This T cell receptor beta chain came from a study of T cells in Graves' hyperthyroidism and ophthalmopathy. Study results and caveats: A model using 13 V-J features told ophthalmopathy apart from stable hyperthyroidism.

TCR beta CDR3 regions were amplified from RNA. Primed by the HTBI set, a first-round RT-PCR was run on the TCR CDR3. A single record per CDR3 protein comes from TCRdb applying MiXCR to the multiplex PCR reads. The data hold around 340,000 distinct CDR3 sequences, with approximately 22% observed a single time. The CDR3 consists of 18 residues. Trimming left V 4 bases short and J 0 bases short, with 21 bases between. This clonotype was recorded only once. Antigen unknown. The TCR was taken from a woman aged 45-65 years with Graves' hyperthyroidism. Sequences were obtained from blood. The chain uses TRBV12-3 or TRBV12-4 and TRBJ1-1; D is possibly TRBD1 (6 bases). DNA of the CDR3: TGTGCCAGCAGTTACATAGCCGGGACACCTAACATGAACACTGAAGCTTTCTTT. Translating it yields CASSYIAGTPNMNTEAFF.